Listed here is a single T cell receptor (beta chain). The CDR3 contains 16 residues. Germline trimming cut 3 bases from V and 7 bases from J; bases unmatched to any gene: 12. The germline V gene encodes CDR1 LNHDA and CDR2 SQIVND (reference sequence). The data were taken from a study of OX40 agonist ivuxolimab in advanced cancers. Libraries were prepared by immunoSEQ multiplex PCR; TCRdb keeps only in-frame clonotypes and omits some of them. Seen here are some 49,000 clones, approximately 81% observed once, and the top ten hold about a fifth. The TCR was taken from an adult with an advanced solid tumor such as melanoma, head and neck, liver or kidney cancer. The chain joins TRBV19 to TRBJ2-1; 7 bases align to TRBD2. The sequencing here drew on CD4+ or CD8+ T cells sorted from blood, taken in a trial of the OX40 agonist ivuxolimab. The chain's CDR3 is CASSISGRGPVNEQFF. In DNA, the CDR3 is TGTGCCAGTAGTATTTCTGGGAGGGGCCCCGTTAATGAGCAGTTCTTC.